Described below is a single T cell receptor (beta chain) sequence and its context. Its antigen is undetermined. The data derive from a study of blood T cells in healthy people across ages. Study-wide results and caveats: Diversity figures based on one million T cells were deemed too low. PBMCs were not sorted, which prevented a conclusive comparison of naive versus antigen-experienced cells. Donors of long life had a larger count of naive CD4+ cells and greater diversity than aged donors.

The authors ran a second PCR of about 6 to 12 cycles using a sample-barcoded 5' primer and a J-beta primer mix. TCRdb re-called the 5' RACE reads with MiXCR, one entry per CDR3 protein. The sample holds some 1,800,000 distinct CDR3 sequences, around 40% seen once. The sequenced sample consisted of blood. The clonotype was recovered from a human donor in good health.

The CDR3 nucleotides are TGTGCCAGCAGCCCGTCGTCAGAGGCCACCTATGGCTACACCTTC. It encodes CASSPSSEATYGYTF. This sequence joins TRBV9 and TRBJ1-2; D is unresolved. Germline lookup yields CDR1 SGDLS and CDR2 YYNGEE. The CDR3 extends over 15 amino acids. V lost 4 bases, J lost 4 bases, and 17 bases lay in between.